Here is one TCR beta chain with its context. Its antigen has not been determined. No much larger clone exists at a distance of one base, and base qualities are not known. Other DNA sequences within the sample encode an identical CDR3. These data originate in a study of shared clonotypes between healthy human individuals (dated by TCRdb to 2018 to 2021). Background on the whole study: Three men and a couple of women, aged 18 to 49 years, made up the cohort. Per donor, leukapheresis produced somewhere between about 0.8 and 9.5 billion PBMCs. The study deeply sequenced blood TCR repertoires of about 5 healthy adults to estimate repertoire size and the extent of clonotype sharing between individuals. Per donor, three plates each were used for CD4 naive and CD4 memory, two for CD8 naive, and one for CD8 memory. Different laboratories and diverse techniques were used to prepare libraries and sequence TCR repertoires, to increase sequencing depth and limit assay-specific biases. General findings and caveats noted by the study authors: Compared with non-shared clonotypes, clonotypes shared by all four sorted-subset donors had higher generation probabilities. Across several donors, 5% to 6% of naive CD4, more than 3% of naive CD8, about 2.3% of memory CD4, and around 0.4% of memory CD8 clonotypes were shared. Pairwise subsampling led to the expectation that sequencing depth would affect the degree of clonotype sharing among donors. Because the study included only a small number of donors, the genetic and exposure-history diversity represented was limited. Naive subsets generally had larger estimated clonotype richness than memory subsets did. Only blood was sampled, and tissue TCR repertoires likely differ from those in blood. Incomplete sequencing was indicated by rarefaction of sorted-subset datasets, despite the large sequencing depth.

The donors were healthy, HIV-negative adults who had no recently reported acute infections or vaccinations. Every donor was a Caucasian adult living in Nashville, Tennessee, USA. CD4+ T cells were enriched through magnetic negative selection, after which naive cells were positively selected on CD45RA and the remaining negative fraction served as the memory subset. Blood was collected by leukapheresis, and PBMCs were isolated by Ficoll-Histopaque density gradient centrifugation and then cryopreserved in liquid nitrogen vapor phase. Analytical flow cytometry was used to check the purity and quantity of each magnetically sorted T cell population. Genomic DNA was isolated from every sorted fraction and measured by UV absorbance on a Nanodrop 2000c. Using the deep immunoSEQ assay, multiplex PCR amplified TCR CDR3 regions from genomic DNA. Extracted genomic DNA from each cell subset was distributed evenly across all wells of several immunoSEQ 96-well plates, and each plate was treated as a replicate. For sorted subsets, about 0.2 ug genomic DNA, equal to 30,000 or so T cell genomes, was loaded into each replicate PCR. Purified libraries were measured with a Qubit 3.0 fluorometer, size-checked on a Bioanalyzer 2100, and measured again with the KAPA Library Quantification kit. Every immunoSEQ 96-well plate was sequenced on a separate single-read 150-cycle Illumina NextSeq 550 flow cell. The original methods were these. Because the immunoSEQ output held only junctional sequences and lacked quality scores, the filtering could not match the filtering applied to full-length reads. To assign V/J genes and CDR3, sequences were annotated using PyIR, a Python wrapper for IgBLAST v1.9, with IMGT germline references. Any read was removed if the V/J assignment was weak (E-value above 1e-6), the CDR3 was missing, or the read contained stop codons, out-of-frame junctions, or ambiguous translated residues. V3J clonotypes were defined as sequences sharing an identical inferred V gene, J gene, and CDR3 amino acid sequence. The percentage overlap between two repertoires was calculated by dividing the number of shared unique clonotypes by the size of the smaller repertoire. Richness of each repertoire was evaluated using RTK rarefaction, the Chao1 estimator, and Recon v2.1 estimates of unobserved clonotypes. Generation probabilities were computed with OLGA for all TCRbeta clonotypes obtained by the gDNA method from a handful of donors. TCRdb carries this immuneACCESS record with in-frame sequences only. Its versions omit some clonotypes, under half of them owing to an unresolved V gene in the studies checked, with the rest unexplained. The V and J calls and clone size are taken from that table; D and trimming were inferred from the DNA. This sample gives some 2.4 million clones in total; 90% to 95% of them show up just once. The top ten hold around 0.37% of the sample.

CDR1 SGHRS and CDR2 YFSETQ are derived from the germline V gene. Ends trimmed: V by 0 bases, J by 4 bases; bases unmatched to a gene: 1. From cysteine to phenylalanine, the CDR3 is 16 amino acids long. Solely the CDR3 DNA is kept, with 48 bases framed from the first base. Sequenced input: naive CD4+ T cells from PBMCs. This specimen's cell subset or site label, interpreted: CD45RA+ positively selected. The TCR comes from a young man in good health. Some clones in this sample may be carry-over from other donors' samples. The chain employs TRBV5-1 and TRBJ2-3, with TRBD2 identical over 14 junction bases. The CDR3 loop reads CASSLGTSGRPDTQYF. The DNA sequence is TGCGCCAGCAGCTTGGGGACTAGCGGGAGGCCAGATACGCAGTATTTT.